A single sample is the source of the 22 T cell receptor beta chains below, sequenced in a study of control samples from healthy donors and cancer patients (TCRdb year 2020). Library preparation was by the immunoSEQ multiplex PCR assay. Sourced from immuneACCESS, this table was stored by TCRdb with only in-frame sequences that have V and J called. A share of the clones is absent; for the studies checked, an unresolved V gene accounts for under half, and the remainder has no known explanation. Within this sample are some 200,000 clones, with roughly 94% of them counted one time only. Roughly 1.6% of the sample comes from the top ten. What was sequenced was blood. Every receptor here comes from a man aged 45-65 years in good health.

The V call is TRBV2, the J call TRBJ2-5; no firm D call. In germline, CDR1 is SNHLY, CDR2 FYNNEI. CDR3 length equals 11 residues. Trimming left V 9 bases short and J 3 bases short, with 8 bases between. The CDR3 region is CASTGEETQYF. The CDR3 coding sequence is TGTGCCAGTACTGGGGAAGAGACCCAGTACTTC.

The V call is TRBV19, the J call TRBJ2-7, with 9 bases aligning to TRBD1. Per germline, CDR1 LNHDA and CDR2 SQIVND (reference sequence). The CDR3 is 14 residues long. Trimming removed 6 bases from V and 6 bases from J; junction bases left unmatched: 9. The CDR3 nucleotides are TGTGCCAGTAGGCGACAGGGGGGGGATGGCGAGCAGTACGTC. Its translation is CASRRQGGDGEQYV.

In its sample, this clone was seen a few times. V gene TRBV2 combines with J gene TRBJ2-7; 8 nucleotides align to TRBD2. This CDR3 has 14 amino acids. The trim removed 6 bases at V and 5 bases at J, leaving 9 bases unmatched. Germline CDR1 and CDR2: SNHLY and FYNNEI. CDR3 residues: CASSHDGGDNEQYF. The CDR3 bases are TGTGCCAGCAGCCATGACGGGGGGGATAACGAGCAGTACTTC.

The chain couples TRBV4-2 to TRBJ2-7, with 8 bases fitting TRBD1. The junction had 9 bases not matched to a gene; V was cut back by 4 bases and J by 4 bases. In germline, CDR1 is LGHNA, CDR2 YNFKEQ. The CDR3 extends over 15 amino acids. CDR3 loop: CASSRYRGEEYEQYV. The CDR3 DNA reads TGTGCCAGCAGCCGATACAGGGGGGAGGAATACGAGCAGTACGTC.

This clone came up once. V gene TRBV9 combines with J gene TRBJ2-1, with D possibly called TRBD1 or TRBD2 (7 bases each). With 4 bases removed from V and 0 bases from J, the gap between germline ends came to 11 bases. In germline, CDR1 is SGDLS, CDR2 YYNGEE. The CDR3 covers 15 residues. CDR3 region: CASSQGGNSYNEQFF. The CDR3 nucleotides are TGTGCCAGCAGCCAGGGGGGGAACTCCTACAATGAGCAGTTCTTC.

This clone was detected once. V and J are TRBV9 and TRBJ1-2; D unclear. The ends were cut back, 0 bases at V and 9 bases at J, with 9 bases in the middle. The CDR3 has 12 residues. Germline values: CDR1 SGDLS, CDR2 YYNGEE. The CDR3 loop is CASSVAFPRYTF. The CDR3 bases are TGTGCCAGCAGCGTAGCTTTTCCGCGCTACACCTTC.

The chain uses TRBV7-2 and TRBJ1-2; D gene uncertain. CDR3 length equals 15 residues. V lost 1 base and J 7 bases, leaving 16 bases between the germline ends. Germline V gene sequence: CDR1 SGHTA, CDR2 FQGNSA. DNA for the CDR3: TGTGCCAGCAGCTTAGATGGGTCAGGCCGATCTGGCTACACCTTC. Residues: CASSLDGSGRSGYTF.

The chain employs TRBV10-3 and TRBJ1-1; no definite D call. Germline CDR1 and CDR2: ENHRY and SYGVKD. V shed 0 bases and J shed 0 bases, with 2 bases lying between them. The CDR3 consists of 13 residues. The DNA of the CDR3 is TGTGCCATCAGTGAGTCACTGAACACTGAAGCTTTCTTT. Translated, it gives CAISESLNTEAFF.

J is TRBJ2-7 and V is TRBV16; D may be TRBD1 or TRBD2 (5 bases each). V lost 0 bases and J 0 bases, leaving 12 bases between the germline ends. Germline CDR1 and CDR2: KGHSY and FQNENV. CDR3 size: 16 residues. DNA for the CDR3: TGTGCCAGCAGCCAATCGGGACGGACCAGCTCCTACGAGCAGTACTTC. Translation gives CASSQSGRTSSYEQYF.

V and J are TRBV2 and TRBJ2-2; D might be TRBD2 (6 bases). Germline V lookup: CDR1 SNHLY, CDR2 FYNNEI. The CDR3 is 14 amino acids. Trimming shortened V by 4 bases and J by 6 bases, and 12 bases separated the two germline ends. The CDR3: CASSGETRAGELFF. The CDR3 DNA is TGTGCCAGCAGTGGGGAGACTAGGGCCGGGGAGCTGTTTTTT.

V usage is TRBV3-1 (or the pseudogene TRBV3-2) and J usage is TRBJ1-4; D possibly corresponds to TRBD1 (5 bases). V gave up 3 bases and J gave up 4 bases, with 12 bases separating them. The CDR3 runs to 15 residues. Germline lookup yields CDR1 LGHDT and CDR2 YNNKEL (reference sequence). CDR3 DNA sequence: TGTGCCAGCAGCCATGGGGGGAGGGGTAATGAAAAACTGTTTTTT. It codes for CASSHGGRGNEKLFF.

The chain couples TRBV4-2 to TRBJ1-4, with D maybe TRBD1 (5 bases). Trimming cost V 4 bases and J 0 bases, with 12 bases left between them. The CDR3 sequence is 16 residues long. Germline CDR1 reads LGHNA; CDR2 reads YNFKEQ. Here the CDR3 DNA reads TGTGCCAGCAGCCGGACATCCGGGACAACTAATGAAAAACTGTTTTTT. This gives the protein CASSRTSGTTNEKLFF.

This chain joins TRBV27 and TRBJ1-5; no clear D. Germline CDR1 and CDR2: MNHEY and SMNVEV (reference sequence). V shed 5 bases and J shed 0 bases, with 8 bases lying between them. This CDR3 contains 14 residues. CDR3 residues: CASSPRDSNQPQHF. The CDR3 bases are TGTGCCAGCAGTCCCCGGGATAGCAATCAGCCCCAGCATTTT.

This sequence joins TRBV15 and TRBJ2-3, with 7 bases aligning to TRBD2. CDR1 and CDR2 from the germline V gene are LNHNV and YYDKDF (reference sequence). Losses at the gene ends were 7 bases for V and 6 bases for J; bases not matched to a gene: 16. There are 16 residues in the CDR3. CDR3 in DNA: TGTGCCACCAAAGACCCGCGCGGCGGGGGTTCGGATACGCAGTATTTT. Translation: CATKDPRGGGSDTQYF.

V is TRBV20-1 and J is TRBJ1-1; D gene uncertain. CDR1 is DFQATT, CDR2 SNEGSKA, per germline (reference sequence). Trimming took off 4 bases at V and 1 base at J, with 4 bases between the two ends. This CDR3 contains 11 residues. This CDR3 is CSAIQNTEAFF. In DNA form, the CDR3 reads TGCAGTGCTATACAGAACACTGAAGCTTTCTTT.

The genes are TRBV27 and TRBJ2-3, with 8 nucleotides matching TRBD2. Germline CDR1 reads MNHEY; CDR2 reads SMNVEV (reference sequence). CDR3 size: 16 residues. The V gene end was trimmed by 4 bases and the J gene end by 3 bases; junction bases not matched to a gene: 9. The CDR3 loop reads CASSSPGGAQTDTQYF. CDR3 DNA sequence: TGTGCCAGCAGTTCCCCGGGGGGGGCGCAGACAGATACGCAGTATTTT.

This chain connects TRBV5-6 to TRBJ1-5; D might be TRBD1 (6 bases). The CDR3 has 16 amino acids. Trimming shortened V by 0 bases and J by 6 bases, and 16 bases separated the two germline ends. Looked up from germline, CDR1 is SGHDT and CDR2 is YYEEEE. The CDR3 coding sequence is TGTGCCAGCAGCTTGGGGCAGGGGTGGTCGAGTCAGCCCCAGCATTTT. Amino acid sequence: CASSLGQGWSSQPQHF.

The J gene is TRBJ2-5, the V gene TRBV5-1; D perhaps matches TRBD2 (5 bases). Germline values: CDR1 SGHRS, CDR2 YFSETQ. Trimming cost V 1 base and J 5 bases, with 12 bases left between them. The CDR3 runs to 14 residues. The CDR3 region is CASSLFGETETQYF. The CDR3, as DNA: TGCGCCAGCAGCTTGTTCGGGGAGACGGAGACCCAGTACTTC. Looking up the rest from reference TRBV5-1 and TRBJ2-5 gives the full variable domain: KAGVTQTPRYLIKTRGQQVTLSCSPISGHRSVSWYQQTPGQGLQFLFEYFSETQRNKGNFPGRFSGRQFSNSRSEMNVSTLELGDSALYLCASSLFGETETQYFGPGTRLLVL.

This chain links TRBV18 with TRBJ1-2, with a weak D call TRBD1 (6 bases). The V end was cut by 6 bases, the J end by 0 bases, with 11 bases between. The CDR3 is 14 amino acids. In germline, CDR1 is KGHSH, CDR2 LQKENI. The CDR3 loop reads CASSPTGANYGYTF. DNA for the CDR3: TGTGCCAGCTCCCCGACAGGCGCTAACTATGGCTACACCTTC. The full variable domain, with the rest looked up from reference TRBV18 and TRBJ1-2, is NAGVMQNPRHLVRRRGQEARLRCSPMKGHSHVYWYRQLPEEGLKFMVYLQKENIIDESGMPKERFSAEFPKEGPSILRIQQVVRGDSAAYFCASSPTGANYGYTFGSGTRLTVV.

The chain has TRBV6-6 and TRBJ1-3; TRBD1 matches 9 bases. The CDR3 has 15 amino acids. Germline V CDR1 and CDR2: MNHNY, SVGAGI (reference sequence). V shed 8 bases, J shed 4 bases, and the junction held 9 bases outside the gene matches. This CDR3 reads CASGDGQGTGNTIYF. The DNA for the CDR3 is TGTGCCAGCGGGGATGGACAGGGGACGGGAAACACCATATATTTT.

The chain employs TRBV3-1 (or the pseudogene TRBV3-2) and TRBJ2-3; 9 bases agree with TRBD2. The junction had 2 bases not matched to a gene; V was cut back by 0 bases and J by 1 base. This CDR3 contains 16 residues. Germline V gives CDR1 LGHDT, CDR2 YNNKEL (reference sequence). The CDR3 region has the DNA TGTGCCAGCAGCCAAGATTTAGCGGGGGGCACAGATACGCAGTATTTT. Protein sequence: CASSQDLAGGTDTQYF.

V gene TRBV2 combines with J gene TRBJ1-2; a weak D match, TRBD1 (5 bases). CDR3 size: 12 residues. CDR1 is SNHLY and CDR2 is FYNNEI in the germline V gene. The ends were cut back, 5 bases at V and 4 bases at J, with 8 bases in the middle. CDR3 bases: TGTGCCAGCAGTTATGACAGCTATGGCTACACCTTC. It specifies CASSYDSYGYTF.